This TCR beta chain was sequenced for a study of blood T cells in healthy people across ages. A second PCR of 7 to 11 cycles used a sample-barcoded 5' primer and a J-beta primer mix. From the 5' RACE reads, TCRdb called clonotypes with MiXCR, one entry per CDR3 protein. The repertoire includes over 1,500,000 distinct CDR3 sequences, about two fifths of them detected once, and 23% sits in the top ten. Overall study results and limits: Roughly linear age-related decline in beta diversity appeared, significant by age roughly 40.

From germline, CDR1 is SEHNR and CDR2 FQNEAQ (reference sequence). CDR3 size: 15 residues. After removal of 5 bases from V and 4 bases from J, the junction contained 5 bases not matched to a gene. This clonotype was picked up a small number of times. The antigen remains unidentified. Sequencing input: blood. The V gene is TRBV7-9, the J gene TRBJ2-1, with TRBD2 identical over 10 bases. The receptor was derived from a human donor in good health. The CDR3 bases are TGTGCCAGCAGCACGACGACTAGCGGGTACAATGAGCAGTTCTTC. Residues: CASSTTTSGYNEQFF.